The 16 T cell receptor beta chains below were found in one sample sequenced in a study of cytomegalovirus exposure and HLA in healthy donors. The data were produced by immunoSEQ multiplex PCR, yet TCRdb's version contains in-frame clones alone and is incomplete. The sample lists 150,000 to 200,000 clones; 86% were seen once. The material sequenced was PBMCs. Every receptor here comes from a woman between 18 and 29 years old in good health and CMV-seronegative.

This clone was recorded a few times. The genes are TRBV5-4 and TRBJ1-6, with 7 bases lining up with TRBD1. Germline V gene lookup returns CDR1 SGHNT and CDR2 YYREEE (reference sequence). The CDR3 is 16 residues long. After removal of 4 bases from V and 5 bases from J, the junction contained 9 bases not matched to a gene. CDR3 region: CASSPNRGVDNSPLHF. The DNA for the CDR3 is TGTGCCAGCAGCCCTAACAGGGGCGTGGATAATTCACCCCTCCACTTT.

The chain employs TRBV5-1 and TRBJ1-1; D is perhaps TRBD1 (6 bases). From germline, CDR1 is SGHRS and CDR2 YFSETQ. The CDR3 loop spans 14 amino acids. V was trimmed by 6 bases and J by 4 bases, leaving 16 bases between them. The DNA of the CDR3 is TGCGCCAGCACATACCGGGGGGCGCTCACTGAAGCTTTCTTT. Protein product: CASTYRGALTEAFF.

This clone has a handful of counts. The rearrangement links TRBV10-2 to TRBJ1-5; the D gene is possibly TRBD1 (5 bases). Germline V gene sequence: CDR1 WSHSY, CDR2 SAAADI. The CDR3 length is 13 residues. The CDR3 loop is CAHQGREDQPQHF. The CDR3 DNA reads TGCGCTCATCAGGGTCGAGAGGATCAGCCCCAGCATTTT.

In its sample, this clone was seen once. The chain is built from TRBV5-1 and TRBJ1-2, with TRBD1 as a possible D gene (5 bases). V lost 0 bases to trimming and J lost 7 bases, with 13 bases between them. Germline V gene sequence: CDR1 SGHRS, CDR2 YFSETQ. The CDR3 loop spans 14 amino acids. The CDR3 DNA sequence: TGCGCCAGCAGCTTGGATGGGGGGAGCGGTGGCTACACCTTC. Amino acids: CASSLDGGSGGYTF.

DNA of the CDR3: TGTGCCAGCAGCGTCCGGGACAGATCCTACAATGAGCAGTTCTTC. Encoded protein: CASSVRDRSYNEQFF. The chain has TRBV9 and TRBJ2-1, with 7 bases aligning to TRBD1. Losses at the gene ends were 2 bases for V and 1 base for J; bases not matched to a gene: 3. Germline CDR1 SGDLS, CDR2 YYNGEE. This CDR3 is 15 amino acids long.

V and J are TRBV5-1 and TRBJ1-5, with D possibly being TRBD1 (6 bases). The V end lost 0 bases, the J end lost 0 bases, and 7 bases lay between the germline ends. CDR1 and CDR2 from the germline V gene are SGHRS and YFSETQ. This CDR3 contains 15 residues. As DNA, the CDR3 is TGCGCCAGCAGCTTGGGACAGGCTAGCAATCAGCCCCAGCATTTT. Protein: CASSLGQASNQPQHF.

The CDR3 region has the DNA TGTGCCAGCAGCTTGGACAGGGGGTCTGCCACTGAAGCTTTCTTT. Translated: CASSLDRGSATEAFF. This chain uses TRBV5-4 with TRBJ1-1, with TRBD1 matching 8 bases. The trim removed 0 bases at V and 4 bases at J, leaving 5 bases unmatched. The CDR3 has 15 amino acids. From germline, CDR1 is SGHNT and CDR2 YYREEE (reference sequence).

The chain joins TRBV10-3 to TRBJ2-1, with a tentative D call TRBD1 (6 bases). CDR1 and CDR2 from the germline V gene are ENHRY and SYGVKD. V lost 10 bases to trimming and J lost 7 bases, with 20 bases between them. This CDR3 region has 14 residues. The CDR3 here is CATRQVKEINEQFF. The DNA for the CDR3 is TGTGCCACTCGACAGGTTAAAGAAATAAATGAGCAGTTCTTC.

A single count supports this clone. This chain links TRBV4-1 with TRBJ2-5; unclear D gene. The CDR3 runs 16 residues. Germline CDR1 MGHRA, CDR2 YSYEKL. Trimming removed 3 bases from V and 4 bases from J, with 18 bases in between. The CDR3 protein is CASSHFGPGAGETQYF. CDR3 sequence (DNA): TGCGCCAGCAGCCATTTTGGGCCTGGCGCTGGAGAGACCCAGTACTTC.

On this clone itself: An end of the junction does not agree with germline; a read error may underlie this. CDR3 coding DNA: TGTGCCATCAGTGATAGGTCTAGCGGGGTTAGCACAGATACGCAGTATTTT. It encodes CAISDRSSGVSTDTQYF. V and J are TRBV6-1 and TRBJ2-3; 9 bases fit TRBD2. The CDR3 is made up of 17 amino acids. Per the germline V gene, CDR1 is MNHNS and CDR2 is SASEGT.

There are a few counts of this clone. This chain links TRBV5-1 with TRBJ1-2; D unresolved. Per the germline V gene, CDR1 is SGHRS and CDR2 is YFSETQ. The CDR3 is 15 amino acids. V was cut by 4 bases and J by 0 bases, with 13 bases left in between. The CDR3 bases are TGCGCCAGCAGCAGCCTCCCAACCTCTAACTATGGCTACACCTTC. This translates into CASSSLPTSNYGYTF.

This sequence joins TRBV7-8 and TRBJ2-1; D is unclear. The CDR3 is 15 residues long. Per germline, CDR1 SGHVS and CDR2 FQNEAQ. Trimming removed 5 bases from V and 4 bases from J, with 15 bases in between. DNA of the CDR3: TGTGCCAGCAGCCCAAACCGGAGTCCTTACAATGAGCAGTTCTTC. It yields the protein CASSPNRSPYNEQFF. Filled out from reference TRBV7-8 and TRBJ2-1, the complete variable domain reads GAGVSQSPRYKVAKRGQDVALRCDPISGHVSLFWYQQALGQGPEFLTYFQNEAQLDKSGLPSDRFFAERPEGSVSTLKIQRTQQEDSAVYLCASSPNRSPYNEQFFGPGTRLTVL.

This chain joins TRBV5-6 and TRBJ1-3; no reliable D call. The CDR3 loop spans 15 amino acids. Germline CDR1 and CDR2: SGHDT and YYEEEE. Trimming cost V 9 bases and J 0 bases, with 16 bases left between them. Written as DNA, the CDR3 is TGTGCCACCTCCACATGGTACTACTCTGGAAACACCATATATTTT. Translating it yields CATSTWYYSGNTIYF.

This rearrangement joins TRBV5-1 to TRBJ2-7, with 9 bases matching TRBD1. This CDR3 comprises 15 residues. After removal of 0 bases from V and 1 base from J, the junction contained 2 bases not matched to a gene. From germline, CDR1 is SGHRS and CDR2 YFSETQ. The DNA of the CDR3 is TGCGCCAGCAGCTTGGGGACAGGGGAATCCTACGAGCAGTACTTC. Amino acids: CASSLGTGESYEQYF.

The chain couples TRBV11-2 to TRBJ2-4; the D gene is possibly TRBD2 (5 bases). Trimming removed 5 bases at V and 0 bases at J, with 11 bases between. CDR3 length equals 15 residues. Per the germline V gene, CDR1 is SGHAT and CDR2 is FQNNGV. The CDR3 protein is CASSERRLAKNIQYF. DNA of the CDR3: TGTGCCAGCAGCGAACGGAGGCTAGCCAAAAACATTCAGTACTTC.

The chain uses TRBV27 and TRBJ1-1; D remains unclear. Germline V gene sequence: CDR1 MNHEY, CDR2 SMNVEV (reference sequence). V lost 5 bases to trimming and J lost 1 base, with 11 bases between them. The CDR3 has 14 amino acids. CDR3 residues: CASSLSLPNTEAFF. The CDR3 coding sequence is TGTGCCAGCAGTCTGTCCCTCCCGAACACTGAAGCTTTCTTT.